These 22 T cell receptor beta chains were sequenced from one sample in a study of Ad26.COV2.S vaccination and SARS-CoV-2 variants (dated by TCRdb to the early 2020s). This specimen's treatment or condition label, interpreted: some 20 received Ad26.COV2.S at low or high dose, single or two shots; 5 received placebo; per-sample allocation not given. For vaccine and placebo recipients, repertoires were sequenced using samples collected on day 63 after the first injection. The receptor library was made with the immunoSEQ multiplex PCR assay. TCRdb re-hosts the immuneACCESS table, in-frame sequences only. Its copies lack some clones; in the studies checked, an unresolved V gene accounts for under half of them, and the cause for the rest is not known. A total of 300,000 to 350,000 clones appear in this sample, more than 85% of them only once. 5% of the sample goes to the ten largest clones. This material consisted of peripheral blood, taken in a trial of Ad26.COV2.S vaccine versus placebo. These receptors came from a person between 18 and 60 years old who received the Ad26.COV2.S COVID-19 vaccine or a placebo.

This chain links TRBV7-9 with TRBJ1-5, with 11 bases aligning to TRBD1. CDR1 SEHNR and CDR2 FQNEAQ come from the germline V gene (reference sequence). This CDR3 has 16 amino acids. J lost 7 bases, V lost 0 bases, and 5 bases had no gene match. The CDR3 DNA reads as TGTGCCAGCAGCTTAGCGTGGGGACAGGGGGAACAGCCCCAGCATTTT. This sequence encodes CASSLAWGQGEQPQHF.

The V call is TRBV5-1, the J call TRBJ1-2, with 8 positions matching TRBD1. V shed 3 bases and J 4 bases; nucleotides not matched to a gene: 8. The CDR3 sequence is 15 residues long. Germline V gene sequence: CDR1 SGHRS, CDR2 YFSETQ. The CDR3 spells CASSSPDRVPYGYTF. CDR3 nucleotide sequence: TGCGCCAGCAGCTCCCCGGACAGGGTGCCCTATGGCTACACCTTC.

The chain recombines TRBV2 with TRBJ2-5; a weak D match, TRBD1 (5 bases). The V end was cut by 6 bases, the J end by 5 bases, with 25 bases between. Germline CDR1 SNHLY, CDR2 FYNNEI. CDR3 length equals 17 residues. The CDR3, as DNA: TGTGCCAGCAGGGCGGCTGCGGCAGGGTGGAGAGCCGAGACCCAGTACTTC. Translated, it gives CASRAAAAGWRAETQYF.

In this sample, this clone turned up a few times. The CDR3 nucleotides read TGTGCCAGCAGTGAAAATAAGGGAAGTATCGGGGAGCTGTTTTTT. Residues: CASSENKGSIGELFF. The chain recombines TRBV2 with TRBJ2-2, with unresolved D. The CDR3 contains 15 residues. The germline V and J ends were trimmed by 2 bases and 7 bases, with 14 bases remaining between them. Germline V gene sequence: CDR1 SNHLY, CDR2 FYNNEI.

This chain connects TRBV5-1 to TRBJ2-2, with D perhaps being TRBD1 or TRBD2 (5 bases each). Germline CDR1 SGHRS, CDR2 YFSETQ. CDR3 size: 16 residues. V dropped 5 bases and J dropped 0 bases, with 14 bases sitting between them. The CDR3 sequence is CASRTPGRANTGELFF. Here the CDR3 DNA reads TGCGCCAGCAGAACTCCGGGACGGGCGAACACCGGGGAGCTGTTTTTT.

The CDR3 DNA reads TGCGCCAGCAGCCAGAAGGGGTCTAACTATGGCTACACCTTC. Translation gives CASSQKGSNYGYTF. The chain links TRBV4-1 to TRBJ1-2; TRBD1 is a possible D gene (5 bases). V dropped 3 bases and J dropped 0 bases, with 8 bases sitting between them. This CDR3 has 14 residues. CDR1 MGHRA and CDR2 YSYEKL come from the germline V gene.

The chain employs TRBV3-1 (or the pseudogene TRBV3-2) and TRBJ1-5; TRBD1 matches 7 bases. Germline loops: CDR1 LGHDT, CDR2 YNNKEL (reference sequence). J was trimmed by 5 bases and V by 6 bases; bases with no gene match: 7. CDR3 length equals 14 residues. CDR3 amino acids: CASSPTGPYQPQHF. Here the CDR3 DNA reads TGTGCCAGCAGTCCGACAGGGCCCTATCAGCCCCAGCATTTT.

J is TRBJ2-1 and V is TRBV3-1 (or the pseudogene TRBV3-2), with 7 bases fitting TRBD2. The germline V gene encodes CDR1 LGHDT and CDR2 YNNKEL (reference sequence). Trimming at V came to 4 bases and at J to 2 bases, leaving 8 bases not matched to a gene. The CDR3 is 16 residues long. For the CDR3, the DNA is TGTGCCAGCAGCCCCGTGGGGGGGGTCCCCTACAATGAGCAGTTCTTC. Amino acid sequence: CASSPVGGVPYNEQFF.

The chain employs TRBV7-2 and TRBJ2-5; D is uncertain. Looked up from germline, CDR1 is SGHTA and CDR2 is FQGNSA. This CDR3 region has 13 residues. Trimming took off 5 bases at V and 4 bases at J, with 11 bases between the two ends. The CDR3 nucleotides are TGTGCCAGCAGCCCCGACCTGTTAGAGACCCAGTACTTC. Encoded protein: CASSPDLLETQYF.

CDR3 DNA sequence: TGCGCCAGCAGCTTGGACGGGACAGAAAACACTGAAGCTTTCTTT. Its translation is CASSLDGTENTEAFF. This chain links TRBV5-1 with TRBJ1-1; 7 positions agree with TRBD1. The CDR3 totals 15 residues. The V and J ends lost 0 bases and 2 bases, in that order; junction bases with no gene match: 4. Germline V CDR1 and CDR2: SGHRS, YFSETQ.

In its sample, this clone was seen a few times. The chain employs TRBV10-3 and TRBJ1-3; no firm D call. This CDR3 spans 13 amino acids. V lost 4 bases and J 2 bases, leaving 6 bases between the germline ends. Germline CDR1 and CDR2: ENHRY and SYGVKD. Here the CDR3 reads CAISGTPGNTIYF. The CDR3 DNA sequence: TGTGCCATCAGTGGTACCCCTGGAAACACCATATATTTT.

This chain connects TRBV19 to TRBJ2-3; D gene ambiguous. Germline V gene lookup returns CDR1 LNHDA and CDR2 SQIVND (reference sequence). Between the trimmed V and J ends, which lost 11 bases and 6 bases, there was a span of 30 bases. The CDR3 covers 17 residues. The CDR3 bases are TGTGCCTCAGTAGGCGGCACCGGCAGAAGGTTTGGGGATACGCAGTATTTT. Protein: CASVGGTGRRFGDTQYF.

The chain has TRBV6-2 or TRBV6-3 and TRBJ2-4, with TRBD1 as a possible D gene (6 bases). V was pared by 1 base and J by 5 bases, with 9 bases between. The CDR3 loop spans 14 amino acids. Germline CDR1 and CDR2: MNHEY and SVGEGT. CDR3 protein: CASSYWGLQNIQYF. The CDR3 DNA is TGTGCCAGCAGTTACTGGGGGCTACAAAACATTCAGTACTTC.

V usage is TRBV28 and J usage is TRBJ1-1; the D is unclear. The CDR3 length is 12 residues. Germline V gene data show CDR1 as MDHEN and CDR2 as SYDVKM. Deletions cut 7 bases from V and 4 bases from J, with 10 bases between. DNA of the CDR3: TGTGCCAGCAATTATAGGCGCACTGAAGCTTTCTTT. Translated: CASNYRRTEAFF.

This clone was counted once. V is TRBV29-1 and J is TRBJ1-1; D gene ambiguous. CDR3 size: 13 residues. The V end was cut by 2 bases, the J end by 5 bases, with 12 bases between. Looked up from germline, CDR1 is SQVTM and CDR2 is ANQGSEA. CDR3 sequence reads: CSVEKQRGTEAFF. Here the CDR3 DNA reads TGCAGCGTTGAAAAACAAAGAGGGACTGAAGCTTTCTTT. The whole variable domain, filled in from reference TRBV29-1 and TRBJ1-1, reads SAVISQKPSRDICQRGTSLTIQCQVDSQVTMMFWYRQQPGQSLTLIATANQGSEATYESGFVIDKFPISRPNLTFSTLTVSNMSPEDSSIYLCSVEKQRGTEAFFGQGTRLTVV.

The sample holds one count of this clone. This sample also contains other DNA sequences that code for the same CDR3. This sequence joins TRBV12-3 or TRBV12-4 and TRBJ2-7; possibly TRBD1 or TRBD2 for D (5 bases each). V was cut by 8 bases and J by 0 bases, with 8 bases left in between. CDR3 size: 12 residues. The CDR3 DNA reads as TGTGCCAGCTCTGGGGGCTCCTACGAGCAGTACTTC. Protein sequence: CASSGGSYEQYF.

This chain connects TRBV5-5 to TRBJ2-7; D may be TRBD1 (6 bases). With 0 bases removed from V and 1 base from J, the gap between germline ends came to 17 bases. The CDR3 totals 17 residues. Looked up from germline, CDR1 is SGHKS and CDR2 is YYEKEE (reference sequence). DNA of the CDR3: TGTGCCAGCAGCTTGGCCAATAGGGGGACATCATCCTACGAGCAGTACTTC. Its protein product is CASSLANRGTSSYEQYF. Full variable domain (missing parts from reference TRBV5-5 and TRBJ2-7): DAGVTQSPTHLIKTRGQQVTLRCSPISGHKSVSWYQQVLGQGPQFIFQYYEKEERGRGNFPDRFSARQFPNYSSELNVNALLLGDSALYLCASSLANRGTSSYEQYFGPGTRLTVT.

J is TRBJ1-4 and V is TRBV7-9, with unresolved D. This CDR3 is built from 14 residues. Trimming removed 5 bases from V and 0 bases from J, with 7 bases in between. The germline V gene has CDR1 SEHNR and CDR2 FQNEAQ (reference sequence). CDR3 sequence: CASSAQATNEKLFF. Here the CDR3 DNA reads TGTGCCAGCAGCGCCCAGGCAACTAATGAAAAACTGTTTTTT.

The gene calls are TRBV7-2 and TRBJ2-5; D remains ambiguous. The germline V gene encodes CDR1 SGHTA and CDR2 FQGNSA. V was clipped by 1 base and J by 1 base, with 10 bases between them. There are 15 residues in the CDR3. The CDR3 loop reads CASSLGPNLQETQYF. The CDR3 DNA follows: TGTGCCAGCAGCTTAGGGCCGAACCTCCAAGAGACCCAGTACTTC.

The chain combines TRBV5-5 with TRBJ1-1; D uncertain. There are 14 residues in the CDR3. Per germline, CDR1 SGHKS and CDR2 YYEKEE (reference sequence). The V end was cut by 2 bases, the J end by 4 bases, with 12 bases between. The CDR3 here is CASSFLSDRTEAFF. CDR3 DNA sequence: TGTGCCAGCAGCTTCTTATCTGATCGCACTGAAGCTTTCTTT.

A single count supports this clone. The CDR3 reads CASGPRGQGNYGYTF. CDR3 nucleotides: TGTGCTAGTGGACCTAGGGGCCAGGGGAACTATGGCTACACCTTC. The chain recombines TRBV12-5 with TRBJ1-2; tentatively, D is TRBD1 (6 bases). There are 15 residues in the CDR3. Between the trimmed V and J ends, which lost 6 bases and 2 bases, there was a span of 16 bases. In germline, CDR1 is LGHNT, CDR2 FRNRAP.

This rearrangement joins TRBV19 to TRBJ1-5, with 10 bases aligning to TRBD1. The V and J ends lost 7 bases and 5 bases, in that order; junction bases with no gene match: 11. Germline loops: CDR1 LNHDA, CDR2 SQIVND (reference sequence). CDR3 length: 16 residues. CDR3 protein: CASTPTTGQGYQPQHF. DNA of the CDR3: TGTGCCAGTACCCCAACTACGGGACAGGGGTATCAGCCCCAGCATTTT.